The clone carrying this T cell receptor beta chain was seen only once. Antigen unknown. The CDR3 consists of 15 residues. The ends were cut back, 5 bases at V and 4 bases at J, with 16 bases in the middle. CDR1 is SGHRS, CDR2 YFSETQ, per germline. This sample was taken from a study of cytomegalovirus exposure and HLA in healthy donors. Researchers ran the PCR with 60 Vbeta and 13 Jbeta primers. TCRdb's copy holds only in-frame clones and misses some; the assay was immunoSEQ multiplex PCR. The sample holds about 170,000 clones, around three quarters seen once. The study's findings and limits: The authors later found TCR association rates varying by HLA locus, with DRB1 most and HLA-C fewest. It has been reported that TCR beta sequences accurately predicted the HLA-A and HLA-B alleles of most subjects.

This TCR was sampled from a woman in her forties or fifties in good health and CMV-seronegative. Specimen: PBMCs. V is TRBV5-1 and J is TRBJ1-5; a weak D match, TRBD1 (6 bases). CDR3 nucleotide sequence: TGCGCCAGCAGGTACGAGCCGGGGACAAATCAGCCCCAGCATTTT. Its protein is CASRYEPGTNQPQHF.